This T cell receptor (beta chain) was identified in a study of beta chain features in type 1 diabetes. Whole-study results and caveats: Moderately but significantly shorter TCRB CDR3s were found in Type 1 diabetes patients in all four CD4+ subsets.

The table lists this clone with a few counts. The antigen is undetermined. TCRB transcripts that were expressed got sequenced, as all of the isolated RNA had been reverse transcribed. The assay was immunoSEQ multiplex PCR, and TCRdb's table has in-frame clones only and misses some. The sample includes about 180,000 clones, roughly 7.1% of them seen just once. The V gene lost 3 bases and the J gene lost 0 bases, with 5 bases spanning the gap. From germline, CDR1 is SGHDN and CDR2 FVKESK. The CDR3 sequence is 13 residues long. The V gene is TRBV14, the J gene TRBJ1-1; D remains unclear. Sequencing was carried out using central memory CD4+ T cells from blood. The source is a woman aged 40 to 50 with type 1 diabetes. As DNA, the CDR3 is TGTGCCAGCAGCCAGGCCCTGAACACTGAAGCTTTCTTT. Its protein is CASSQALNTEAFF.